These 14 T cell receptor beta chains share one sample of origin, sequenced in a study of Graves' ophthalmopathy and Graves' hyperthyroidism. The authors amplified TCR beta CDR3 regions from RNA transcripts. HTBI-primed first-round RT-PCR preceded second-round multiplex PCR. TCRdb re-analysed the multiplex PCR reads in MiXCR, keeping a single row per CDR3 protein. The sample lists around 1,000,000 distinct CDR3 sequences; 36% were seen once. The material sequenced was peripheral blood or thyroid tissue (not recorded which). The receptors were sampled from an adult man with Graves' hyperthyroidism.

This clonotype was observed at least ten times. This chain connects TRBV12-3 or TRBV12-4 to TRBJ1-5; TRBD1 aligns across 8 bases. After removal of 4 bases from V and 2 bases from J, the junction contained 4 bases not matched to a gene. The CDR3 loop spans 15 amino acids. The CDR3 DNA sequence: TGTGCCAGCAGTTCGACAGGGGTGGGCAATCAGCCCCAGCATTTT. Translating it yields CASSSTGVGNQPQHF.

There are many counts of this clonotype. The chain recombines TRBV10-2 with TRBJ2-7, with D hard to call. Trimming took off 4 bases at V and 2 bases at J, with 6 bases between the two ends. The CDR3 is 12 residues long. CDR1 and CDR2 (germline): WSHSY, SAAADI. CDR3 region: CASSVQTYEQYF. CDR3 sequence (DNA): TGCGCCAGCAGTGTCCAGACCTACGAGCAGTACTTC.

A note on this clonotype: The junction departs from germline at one end; a sequencing error may be responsible. The chain has TRBV9 and TRBJ1-1, with 7 bases lining up with TRBD1. The CDR3 totals 14 residues. Germline V gene sequence: CDR1 SGDLS, CDR2 YYNGEE. The CDR3 nucleotides are TGTGCCAGCACCGTAGGGGAGGGGGCCACTGAAGCTTTCTTT. Encoded protein: CASTVGEGATEAFF.

This clonotype has a handful of counts. V usage is TRBV14 and J usage is TRBJ1-2; maybe TRBD1 (5 bases). V was pared by 1 base and J by 0 bases, with 15 bases between. This CDR3 spans 17 amino acids. Germline V gene data show CDR1 as SGHDN and CDR2 as FVKESK. In nucleotides, the CDR3 is TGTGCCAGCAGCCAAGTTTTCCGGGACGTAACTAACTATGGCTACACCTTC. Residues: CASSQVFRDVTNYGYTF.

This clonotype occurred a few times. This chain connects TRBV6-5 to TRBJ1-2; no definite D call. The CDR3 extends over 16 amino acids. V shed 0 bases and J shed 6 bases, with 17 bases lying between them. Germline V gives CDR1 MNHEY, CDR2 SVGAGI. CDR3 bases: TGTGCCAGCAGTTACTCGACTTTTACGGTTCGAAATGGCTACACCTTC. Its protein is CASSYSTFTVRNGYTF.

This clonotype was observed at least ten times. The chain uses TRBV9 and TRBJ1-4; no clear D gene. This CDR3 comprises 14 residues. Per germline, CDR1 SGDLS and CDR2 YYNGEE. Trimming shortened V by 4 bases and J by 4 bases, and 11 bases separated the two germline ends. Here the CDR3 DNA reads TGTGCCAGCAGCCCAGACGGACTTAATGAAAAACTGTTTTTT. This gives the protein CASSPDGLNEKLFF.

This clonotype was recorded at least ten times. This chain connects TRBV6-5 to TRBJ1-4, with D possibly TRBD1 on 5 matching bases. The length of the CDR3 is 12 residues. V shed 6 bases and J shed 8 bases, with 10 bases lying between them. From germline, CDR1 is MNHEY and CDR2 SVGAGI. The DNA for the CDR3 is TGTGCCAGCAGCGACAGTTGGGAAAAACTGTTTTTT. It specifies CASSDSWEKLFF.

Notes on this clonotype: A clone one base away is much larger, so this may be a read error. Here the CDR3 omits its conserved ending phenylalanine or tryptophan, so a read error is the likely source. The V and J genes are TRBV20-1 and TRBJ1-5; 8 bases are a match to TRBD1. After removal of 1 base from V and 0 bases from J, the junction contained 17 bases not matched to a gene. The V gene's germline CDR1 is DFQATT and CDR2 SNEGSKA (reference sequence). The CDR3 covers 20 residues. The CDR3 DNA is TGCAGTGCTAGAGCCCCCCCTGGACAGGGAAACCCTACTAGCAATCAGCCCCAGCATCTT. This encodes CSARAPPGQGNPTSNQPQHL.

The genes are TRBV20-1 and TRBJ2-7; D is uncertain. The CDR3 is 14 residues long. CDR1 is DFQATT, CDR2 SNEGSKA, per germline (reference sequence). Trimming took 6 bases from V and 0 from J, leaving 15 bases between them. CDR3 residues: CSARPAFGSYEQYF. For the CDR3, the DNA is TGCAGTGCCCGCCCTGCGTTCGGCTCCTACGAGCAGTACTTC.

This clonotype was counted between two and nine times. A much larger clone lies one base from this, so it may be a read error. The J gene is TRBJ2-5, the V gene TRBV7-9; D not resolved. V lost 6 bases and J 6 bases, leaving 5 bases between the germline ends. CDR3 length: 10 amino acids. Looked up from germline, CDR1 is SEHNR and CDR2 is FQNEAQ (reference sequence). This CDR3 reads CASREQTQYF. The DNA of the CDR3 is TGTGCCAGCAGGGAGCAGACCCAGTACTTC.

The rearrangement links TRBV7-9 to TRBJ1-4; D gene unclear. The CDR3 loop spans 14 amino acids. Germline V CDR1 and CDR2: SEHNR, FQNEAQ (reference sequence). Trimming took 6 bases from V and 3 from J, leaving 11 bases between them. CDR3 nucleotide sequence: TGTGCCAGCAGAACCCGACAAGCTAATGAAAAACTGTTTTTT. Translating it yields CASRTRQANEKLFF.

In its sample, this clonotype was seen a few times. The chain couples TRBV7-9 to TRBJ2-7, with 8 bases matching TRBD2. The V gene end was trimmed by 5 bases and the J gene end by 7 bases; junction bases not matched to a gene: 19. The CDR3 length is 17 residues. CDR1 and CDR2 (germline): SEHNR, FQNEAQ (reference sequence). The CDR3 protein is CASSTTGLGRVVWEQYF. In DNA form, the CDR3 reads TGTGCCAGCAGCACAACGGGACTAGGAAGAGTCGTGTGGGAGCAGTACTTC.

This clonotype was recorded a few times. The rearrangement uses TRBV7-9 and TRBJ1-2; D is ambiguous. The V end was cut by 10 bases, the J end by 6 bases, with 12 bases between. CDR1 SEHNR and CDR2 FQNEAQ come from the germline V gene (reference sequence). The CDR3 spans 11 residues. The CDR3 nucleotides are TGTGCCACCGAGGAGTTGAATGGCTACACCTTC. This encodes CATEELNGYTF.

This clonotype has at least ten counts. The V call is TRBV7-8, the J call TRBJ2-2, with D possibly being TRBD1 (5 bases). Trimming shortened V by 5 bases and J by 2 bases, and 18 bases separated the two germline ends. Germline V gives CDR1 SGHVS, CDR2 FQNEAQ. The CDR3 length is 17 residues. CDR3 sequence: CASSPTYRSPNTGELFF. In nucleotides, the CDR3 is TGTGCCAGCAGCCCTACATACAGGAGTCCAAACACCGGGGAGCTGTTTTTT. Full variable domain (outside the CDR3, taken from reference TRBV7-8 and TRBJ2-2): GAGVSQSPRYKVAKRGQDVALRCDPISGHVSLFWYQQALGQGPEFLTYFQNEAQLDKSGLPSDRFFAERPEGSVSTLKIQRTQQEDSAVYLCASSPTYRSPNTGELFFGEGSRLTVL.